Listed here are 21 T cell receptor beta chains from one sample, sequenced in a study of cytomegalovirus exposure and HLA in healthy donors. This table comes from immunoSEQ multiplex PCR, and its TCRdb copy is limited to in-frame clones, with some not included. The data contain some 140,000 clones, approximately 84% of them singletons. Sequenced: PBMCs. All receptors derive from a woman aged 25-40 years in good health and CMV-seronegative.

V is TRBV5-4 and J is TRBJ2-1, with D uncertain. From germline, CDR1 is SGHNT and CDR2 YYREEE (reference sequence). The CDR3 runs 13 residues. Trimming left V 4 bases short and J 6 bases short, with 11 bases between. CDR3 DNA: TGTGCCAGCAGCGTACAGAGTTCCAATGAGCAGTTCTTC. Encoded protein: CASSVQSSNEQFF.

The gene calls are TRBV6-1 and TRBJ1-5; D is perhaps TRBD1 (5 bases). The CDR3 is 15 amino acids. The V end was cut by 5 bases, the J end by 7 bases, with 18 bases between. CDR1 is MNHNS, CDR2 SASEGT, per germline. The CDR3 DNA reads as TGTGCCAGCAGTTGGCTTGGGCAGGGCTACCAGCCCCAGCATTTT. Amino acid sequence: CASSWLGQGYQPQHF.

The V and J genes are TRBV5-1 and TRBJ2-5, with D tentatively TRBD1 (6 bases). Per the germline V gene, CDR1 is SGHRS and CDR2 is YFSETQ. The V end lost 0 bases, the J end lost 2 bases, and 11 bases lay between the germline ends. This CDR3 has 15 amino acids. This chain's CDR3 is CASSLAGRGQETQYF. CDR3 DNA sequence: TGCGCCAGCAGCTTGGCCGGCAGGGGACAAGAGACCCAGTACTTC.

The V and J genes are TRBV10-1 and TRBJ2-3; TRBD2 agrees at 9 bases. The CDR3 totals 15 residues. Germline V gene data show CDR1 as WNHNN and CDR2 as SYGVQD (reference sequence). V lost 6 bases and J lost 2; bases outside the gene matches: 6. For the CDR3, the DNA is TGCGCCAGCAGCGTAGCGGGGGCTTACACAGATACGCAGTATTTT. Translated: CASSVAGAYTDTQYF.

This clone was counted only a few times. The chain employs TRBV28 and TRBJ1-2; no firm D call. The germline V gene has CDR1 MDHEN and CDR2 SYDVKM. V was shortened by 5 bases and J by 5 bases, with 6 bases between the two germline ends. The length of the CDR3 is 11 residues. As DNA, the CDR3 is TGTGCCAGCAGTACGGGGTATGGCTACACCTTC. It is translated as CASSTGYGYTF.

This clone was picked up a small number of times. The chain carries TRBV5-4 and TRBJ1-5, with D possibly TRBD1 on 5 matching bases. The V end lost 3 bases, the J end lost 13 bases, and 14 bases lay between the germline ends. CDR1 SGHNT and CDR2 YYREEE come from the germline V gene (reference sequence). The CDR3 runs 12 residues. DNA for the CDR3: TGTGCCAGCAGCTCCCCGGGGGGAGTTCAGCATTTT. Translating gives CASSSPGGVQHF.

The chain uses TRBV19 and TRBJ2-5; D is ambiguous. The V and J ends lost 3 bases and 4 bases respectively, with 15 bases between them. Germline V gene data show CDR1 as LNHDA and CDR2 as SQIVND (reference sequence). CDR3 size: 15 residues. Here the CDR3 reads CASSIGATSAETQYF. The CDR3 DNA sequence: TGTGCCAGTAGTATCGGAGCGACGAGTGCAGAGACCCAGTACTTC.

The rearrangement uses TRBV5-4 and TRBJ1-5; tentatively, D is TRBD1 (6 bases). Trimming took 0 bases from V and 3 from J, leaving 10 bases between them. The length of the CDR3 is 15 residues. Germline-derived CDR1 and CDR2 are SGHNT and YYREEE (reference sequence). The CDR3 region is CASSLGGTTNQPQHF. The CDR3 nucleotides are TGTGCCAGCAGCTTGGGAGGGACAACCAATCAGCCCCAGCATTTT.

The rearrangement joins TRBV19 to TRBJ1-5; no firm D call. V lost 7 bases and J lost 2, with 18 bases in between. The CDR3 sequence is 16 residues long. Germline V gene sequence: CDR1 LNHDA, CDR2 SQIVND (reference sequence). CDR3 bases: TGTGCCAGTAATTTTGGTTCAGGTCTGGGCAATCAGCCCCAGCATTTT. It translates to CASNFGSGLGNQPQHF.

The gene calls are TRBV13 and TRBJ1-6; weak D call: TRBD1 (6 bases). The CDR3 is 16 amino acids. V was clipped by 4 bases and J by 7 bases, with 17 bases between them. Germline CDR1 and CDR2: PRHDT and FYEKMQ (reference sequence). This CDR3 reads CASSSGPGQSNSPLHF. CDR3 DNA: TGTGCCAGCAGCTCAGGACCCGGACAGTCCAATTCACCCCTCCACTTT.

The rearrangement uses TRBV11-1 and TRBJ2-1, with 8 positions matching TRBD2. Germline loops: CDR1 SGHAT, CDR2 FQDESV (reference sequence). The CDR3 runs 17 residues. V shed 1 base, J shed 15 bases, and the junction held 20 bases outside the gene matches. CDR3 bases: TGTGCCAGCAGCTTAGGAATGGGCACTAGCGGTGCCTACAAGGGGTTCTTC. Its translation is CASSLGMGTSGAYKGFF. Combining the CDR3 with reference TRBV11-1 and TRBJ2-1 gives the whole variable domain EAEVAQSPRYKITEKSQAVAFWCDPISGHATLYWYRQILGQGPELLVQFQDESVVDDSQLPKDRFSAERLKGVDSTLKIQPAELGDSAMYLCASSLGMGTSGAYKGFFGPGTRLTVL.

The chain uses TRBV19 and TRBJ2-1, with a weak D call TRBD2 (6 bases). The germline CDR1 and CDR2 sequences are LNHDA and SQIVND (reference sequence). The V gene lost 5 bases and the J gene lost 2 bases, with 16 bases spanning the gap. The CDR3 sequence is 16 residues long. The CDR3 loop is CASSSKRDSPYNEQFF. DNA of the CDR3: TGTGCCAGTAGTTCTAAACGGGACTCCCCCTACAATGAGCAGTTCTTC.

J is TRBJ1-2 and V is TRBV5-6; TRBD1 matches 9 bases. J was trimmed by 7 bases and V by 0 bases; bases with no gene match: 7. Germline V gene data show CDR1 as SGHDT and CDR2 as YYEEEE. There are 15 residues in the CDR3. The CDR3 region is CASSLDRGRRSGYTF. CDR3 nucleotide sequence: TGTGCCAGCAGCTTGGACAGGGGGCGGAGGAGTGGCTACACCTTC. Together with reference TRBV5-6 and TRBJ1-2, the CDR3 gives the full variable domain: DAGVTQSPTHLIKTRGQQVTLRCSPKSGHDTVSWYQQALGQGPQFIFQYYEEEERQRGNFPDRFSGHQFPNYSSELNVNALLLGDSALYLCASSLDRGRRSGYTFGSGTRLTVV.

V usage is TRBV7-3 and J usage is TRBJ1-1; D gene ambiguous. CDR3 length: 13 residues. The V end was cut by 3 bases, the J end by 5 bases, with 10 bases between. Germline CDR1 and CDR2: SGHTA and FQGTGA. CDR3 in DNA: TGTGCCAGCAGCTTGTGGTTCGGGACTGAAGCTTTCTTT. It specifies CASSLWFGTEAFF.

The V call is TRBV5-1, the J call TRBJ1-2; D uncertain. V lost 0 bases and J lost 8, with 11 bases in between. Per germline, CDR1 SGHRS and CDR2 YFSETQ. The CDR3 contains 13 residues. The CDR3 nucleotides read TGCGCCAGCAGCTTGGATGATACCTACGGCTACACCTTC. Translating it yields CASSLDDTYGYTF.

The chain combines TRBV4-1 with TRBJ1-2; perhaps TRBD1 as D (6 bases). This CDR3 region has 15 residues. Germline lookup yields CDR1 MGHRA and CDR2 YSYEKL. Trimming took off 3 bases at V and 7 bases at J, with 18 bases between the two ends. This chain's CDR3 is CASSQVRLQGGGYTF. CDR3 nucleotide sequence: TGCGCCAGCAGCCAGGTCCGACTACAGGGTGGTGGCTACACCTTC.

As DNA, the CDR3 is TGTGCCAGCAGTTTAGAGGGTTATCGGGGGGGTGTTGAAAAACTGTTTTTT. It codes for CASSLEGYRGGVEKLFF. V usage is TRBV28 and J usage is TRBJ1-4; D may be TRBD1 (5 bases). The CDR3 covers 17 residues. Germline V gene lookup returns CDR1 MDHEN and CDR2 SYDVKM. Trimming left V 2 bases short and J 7 bases short, with 20 bases between.

J is TRBJ1-4 and V is TRBV7-9; 8 bases align to TRBD1. The V gene's germline CDR1 is SEHNR and CDR2 FQNEAQ (reference sequence). The CDR3 length is 15 residues. The J segment lost 7 bases and the V segment lost 1 base, leaving 5 bases of the junction unmatched. For the CDR3, the DNA is TGTGCCAGCAGCTTAGACGGACAGGGTCGTGAAAAACTGTTTTTT. Protein sequence: CASSLDGQGREKLFF.

The count of this clone is one. The V call is TRBV7-2, the J call TRBJ1-2, with TRBD1 as a possible D gene (6 bases). Germline assignment: CDR1 SGHTA and CDR2 FQGNSA. V gave up 4 bases and J gave up 8 bases, with 17 bases separating them. The CDR3 covers 14 residues. The CDR3 bases are TGTGCCAGCAGCTCGCAACTAACAGGGTTGGGCTACACCTTC. Encoded protein: CASSSQLTGLGYTF.

The rearrangement uses TRBV18 and TRBJ2-7; TRBD1 aligns across 9 bases. CDR3 length: 14 amino acids. Germline trimming cut 3 bases from V and 6 bases from J; bases unmatched to any gene: 6. Germline CDR1 KGHSH, CDR2 LQKENI. CDR3 protein: CASSPGQGQGEQYF. The CDR3 DNA reads as TGTGCCAGCTCACCGGGACAGGGCCAGGGCGAGCAGTACTTC.

The J gene is TRBJ1-2, the V gene TRBV27, with D possibly matching TRBD1 (6 bases). The V end was cut by 5 bases, the J end by 6 bases, with 16 bases between. CDR1 is MNHEY and CDR2 is SMNVEV in the germline V gene (reference sequence). The CDR3 has 14 amino acids. The CDR3 nucleotides are TGTGCCAGCAGTCAACAATCAGGGGTCCATGGCTACACCTTC. Translating gives CASSQQSGVHGYTF.